This TCR beta chain came from a study of blood T cells in healthy people across ages. For the second PCR, which ran for about 6 to 11 cycles, a sample-barcoded 5' primer and a J-beta primer mix were used. Unique molecular identifiers of 12 random nucleotides labeled each cDNA. TCRdb re-derived calls from the 5' RACE reads in MiXCR, one entry per CDR3 protein. The table includes about 1,400,000 distinct CDR3 sequences, 42% detected once. Each sample yielded at least 6 million isolated PBMCs. From germline, CDR1 is ENHRY and CDR2 SYGVKD. The CDR3 runs 17 residues. Germline trimming cut 2 bases from V and 0 bases from J; bases unmatched to any gene: 4.

Input material: blood. The chain is built from TRBV10-3 and TRBJ2-3; 11 bases are shared with TRBD2. This TCR came from a woman in her late teens or twenties in good health. The CDR3 DNA is TGTGCCATCAGTGAGGTATGGACTAGCGGGAGCACAGATACGCAGTATTTT. Protein: CAISEVWTSGSTDTQYF.